This TCR beta chain is drawn from a study of blood T cell repertoires in COVID-19. Clones were sequenced by immunoSEQ multiplex PCR, and TCRdb holds only the in-frame ones, with some missing. Here the sample spans fewer than 250,000 clones, around four fifths being singletons. This receptor was taken from a human donor in a cohort sampled during active COVID-19. Sequencing input: peripheral blood.

As DNA, the CDR3 is TGTGCCAGCAGTTACAACCGGGGAGGTAATTCACCCCTCCACTTT. Protein sequence: CASSYNRGGNSPLHF. The chain recombines TRBV6-5 with TRBJ1-6, with D unclear. Germline V lookup: CDR1 MNHEY, CDR2 SVGAGI. This CDR3 region has 15 residues. Trimming left V 2 bases short and J 6 bases short, with 11 bases between.